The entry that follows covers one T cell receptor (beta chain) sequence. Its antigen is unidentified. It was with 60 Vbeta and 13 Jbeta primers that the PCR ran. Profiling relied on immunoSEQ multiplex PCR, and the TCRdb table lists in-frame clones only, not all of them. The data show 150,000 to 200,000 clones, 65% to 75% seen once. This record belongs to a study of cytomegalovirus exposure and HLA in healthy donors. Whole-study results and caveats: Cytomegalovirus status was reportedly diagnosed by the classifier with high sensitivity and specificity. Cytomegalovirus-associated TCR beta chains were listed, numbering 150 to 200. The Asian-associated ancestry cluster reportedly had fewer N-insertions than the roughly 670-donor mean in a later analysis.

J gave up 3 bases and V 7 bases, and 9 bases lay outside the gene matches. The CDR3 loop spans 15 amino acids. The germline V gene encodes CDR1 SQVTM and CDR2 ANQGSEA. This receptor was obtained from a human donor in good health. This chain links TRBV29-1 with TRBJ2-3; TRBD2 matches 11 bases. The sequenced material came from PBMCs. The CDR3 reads CSAETSGTRTDTQYF. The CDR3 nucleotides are TGCAGCGCCGAGACTAGCGGGACACGGACAGATACGCAGTATTTT.